This TCR beta chain was sequenced during a study of T cell responses to AZD1222 COVID-19 vaccine. Repertoires were generated with immunoSEQ multiplex PCR, while TCRdb's copy carries only in-frame clones and drops some. The table records 65,000 to 95,000 clones, 75% to 90% of them present only once. V gave up 5 bases and J gave up 5 bases; unmatched junction bases: 6. The CDR3 is 14 amino acids. Germline V gene sequence: CDR1 SGHRS, CDR2 YFSETQ. The clonotype was recovered from an adult who received the AZD1222 COVID-19 vaccine. Sequenced here: peripheral blood, sampled 28 days after the second AZD1222 dose. This chain links TRBV5-1 with TRBJ2-2; 7 bases are a match to TRBD2. The CDR3 DNA sequence: TGCGCCAGCAGGATTCAGGGAGGGACCGGGGAGCTGTTTTTT. This translates into CASRIQGGTGELFF. Supplemented by reference TRBV5-1 and TRBJ2-2, the full variable domain reads KAGVTQTPRYLIKTRGQQVTLSCSPISGHRSVSWYQQTPGQGLQFLFEYFSETQRNKGNFPGRFSGRQFSNSRSEMNVSTLELGDSALYLCASRIQGGTGELFFGEGSRLTVL.